These T cell receptor beta chains were read from a single sample in a study of blood T cells in healthy people across ages. Each CDR3 protein gets one entry after TCRdb re-called the 5' RACE reads with MiXCR. Of almost 300,000 distinct CDR3 sequences in the sample, 25% to 30% were seen once. The sequenced sample was blood. The receptors were sampled from an older woman in good health. Both conserved end residues are part of each CDR3. The order of the fields is J gene, D gene, V gene, clone size, CDR3 protein, CDR3 DNA. D genes are given only for firm matches. Clone size, where shown, is once, few, many, or a class for clones that have expanded.

TRBJ1-3,.,TRBV2,.,CASLKEKSGNTIYF,TGTGCCAGCCTAAAAGAGAAGTCTGGAAACACCATATATTTT
TRBJ2-3,TRBD2,TRBV20-1,few,CSGSFAGVTDTQYF,TGCAGTGGTTCTTTTGCGGGAGTAACAGATACGCAGTATTTT
TRBJ2-5,.,TRBV7-2,.,CASSLVLRETQYF,TGTGCCAGCAGCTTAGTTCTGCGGGAGACCCAGTACTTC
TRBJ2-5,TRBD2,TRBV7-2,.,CASSLTGTRKETQYF,TGTGCCAGCAGTCTTACCGGGACTAGAAAAGAGACCCAGTACTTC
TRBJ2-1,.,TRBV28,few,CASSLPVYSSYNEQFF,TGTGCCAGCAGTTTACCGGTGTATAGCTCCTACAATGAGCAGTTCTTC
TRBJ2-7,TRBD2,TRBV6-5,.,CASGTSGTNYEQYF,TGTGCCAGCGGGACTAGCGGGACCAACTACGAGCAGTACTTC
TRBJ2-4,.,TRBV5-1,few,CASSLDVLAKNIQYF,TGCGCCAGCAGCTTGGATGTCCTAGCCAAAAACATTCAGTACTTC
TRBJ1-4,.,TRBV4-2,.,CASSPRQLDPATNEKLFF,TGTGCCAGCAGCCCCCGACAGCTCGACCCAGCAACTAATGAAAAACTGTTTTTT
TRBJ1-1,TRBD1,TRBV4-2,few,CASSPQVQGRAFF,TGTGCCAGCAGCCCCCAGGTACAGGGGCGAGCTTTCTTT
TRBJ1-6,.,TRBV12-3/TRBV12-4,few,CASSRDGVANSPLHF,TGTGCCAGCAGTCGGGACGGGGTGGCTAATTCACCCCTCCACTTT
TRBJ2-1,.,TRBV5-1,.,CASSLAGEGRRNEQFF,TGCGCCAGCAGCTTGGCCGGCGAGGGGCGCAGGAATGAGCAGTTCTTC
TRBJ2-5,.,TRBV5-5,many,CASSSTPRWRETQYF,TGTGCCAGCAGCTCGACCCCAAGGTGGAGGGAGACCCAGTACTTC
TRBJ1-4,.,TRBV10-3,.,CAISWGNEKLFF,TGTGCCATCAGTTGGGGTAATGAAAAACTGTTTTTT
TRBJ2-3,TRBD2,TRBV7-6,few,CASSFFAGAGGLTDTQYF,TGTGCCAGCAGCTTCTTCGCGGGCGCGGGAGGGCTCACAGATACGCAGTACTTT
TRBJ2-5,.,TRBV20-1,.,CSARADFQEAQYF,TGCAGTGCTAGAGCGGACTTCCAAGAGGCCCAGTACTTC
TRBJ2-5,.,TRBV20-1,.,CSASPSALRVQETQYF,TGCAGTGCTAGTCCTAGCGCCCTAAGGGTCCAAGAGACCCAGTACTTC
TRBJ1-4,.,TRBV14,.,CASSPPGHTNEKLFF,TGTGCCAGCAGCCCCCCGGGACATACTAATGAAAAACTGTTTTTT
TRBJ1-5,.,TRBV2,.,CAARGPAENQPQHF,TGTGCCGCCCGAGGGCCGGCGGAAAATCAGCCCCAGCATTTT
TRBJ1-4,.,TRBV6-5,once,CASSYTGLNEKLFF,TGTGCCAGCAGTTACACAGGGCTTAATGAAAAACTGTTTTTT
TRBJ1-2,TRBD1,TRBV12-3/TRBV12-4,few,CASSPPGTASENGYTF,TGTGCCAGCAGCCCCCCCGGGACAGCGAGCGAAAATGGCTACACCTTC
TRBJ2-7,.,TRBV27,.,CASSPPRTATVRDEQYF,TGTGCCAGCAGTCCTCCGAGGACTGCGACGGTTCGGGACGAGCAGTACTTC
TRBJ1-4,.,TRBV29-1,many,CSVVATNEKLFF,TGCAGCGTTGTTGCAACTAATGAAAAACTGTTTTTT
TRBJ1-1,.,TRBV28,.,CASSPSSGANTEAFF,TGTGCCAGCAGCCCTTCCTCGGGGGCCAACACTGAAGCTTTCTTT
TRBJ2-7,TRBD2,TRBV20-1,few,CSALSAGEISYEQYF,TGCAGTGCTCTTTCAGCGGGAGAGATTTCCTACGAGCAGTACTTC
TRBJ2-4,.,TRBV28,few,CASSLSREAKNIQYF,TGTGCCAGCAGTTTATCCAGGGAGGCCAAAAACATTCAGTACTTC
TRBJ2-1,.,TRBV12-3/TRBV12-4,.,CASTTSYSSYNEQFF,TGTGCCAGCACGACTTCCTACAGCTCCTACAATGAGCAGTTCTTC
TRBJ2-1,.,TRBV20-1,once,CSGGSGQVEQFF,TGCAGTGGGGGTAGCGGCCAGGTAGAGCAGTTCTTC
TRBJ2-5,TRBD2,TRBV29-1,few,CSVPSGSSETQYF,TGCAGCGTCCCTAGCGGGAGCTCGGAGACCCAGTACTTC
TRBJ2-7,TRBD2,TRBV20-1,.,CSAPRRLAGSEQYF,TGCAGTGCCCCGCGTCGGCTAGCGGGTAGCGAGCAGTACTTC
TRBJ2-5,TRBD2,TRBV7-8,.,CASSGRGAGGVETQYF,TGTGCCAGCAGCGGCCGAGGCGCGGGAGGAGTAGAGACCCAGTACTTC
TRBJ2-1,.,TRBV19,.,CASSSLGTTYNEQFF,TGTGCCAGTAGCTCCCTAGGTACTACTTACAATGAGCAGTTCTTC
TRBJ2-4,.,TRBV20-1,few,CSASFEGSNIQYF,TGCAGTGCTTCCTTCGAGGGATCAAACATTCAGTACTTC
TRBJ2-3,.,TRBV20-1,few,CSATRVGTDTQYF,TGCAGTGCTACACGGGTTGGCACAGATACGCAGTATTTT
TRBJ1-1,.,TRBV9,.,CASSEVSGTEAFF,TGTGCCAGCAGCGAAGTCAGCGGCACTGAAGCTTTCTTT
TRBJ2-7,.,TRBV27,.,CASSLAFGSYEQYF,TGTGCCAGCAGTTTAGCTTTCGGGAGCTACGAGCAGTACTTC
TRBJ2-1,TRBD1,TRBV6-1,few,CASSGRDRGYNEQFF,TGTGCCAGCAGTGGACGGGACAGGGGTTACAATGAGCAGTTCTTC
TRBJ2-5,.,TRBV29-1,.,CSVEVVAPGHVQETQYF,TGCAGCGTTGAAGTTGTAGCTCCGGGACACGTTCAAGAGACCCAGTACTTC
TRBJ1-5,.,TRBV29-1,once,CSVAWGGNQPQHF,TGCAGCGTTGCCTGGGGAGGCAATCAGCCCCAGCATTTT
TRBJ2-1,TRBD2,TRBV5-1,few,CASSRGTSDGNEQFF,TGCGCCAGCAGCAGAGGGACTAGCGACGGGAATGAGCAGTTCTTC
TRBJ2-6,.,TRBV5-1,.,CASRPQSGANVLTF,TGCGCCAGCAGACCTCAATCTGGGGCCAACGTCCTGACTTTC
TRBJ2-1,TRBD2,TRBV11-2,.,CASSSNVIAGGPGEQFF,TGTGCCAGCAGCTCTAATGTCATAGCGGGAGGGCCGGGTGAGCAGTTCTTC
TRBJ1-6,TRBD1,TRBV7-9,few,CASSRQGPNSPLHF,TGTGCCAGCAGCAGACAGGGGCCCAATTCACCCCTCCACTTT
TRBJ1-6,TRBD1,TRBV28,.,CASSLSAGQGTYNSPLHF,TGTGCCAGCAGTTTATCGGCTGGACAGGGCACCTATAATTCACCCCTCCACTTT
TRBJ2-7,.,TRBV4-3,.,CASSQGPGASYEQYF,TGCGCCAGCAGCCAAGGGCCCGGGGCCTCCTACGAGCAGTACTTC
TRBJ2-2,.,TRBV12-3/TRBV12-4,few,CASSLGEVTGELFF,TGTGCCAGCAGTTTGGGGGAGGTGACCGGGGAGCTGTTTTTT
TRBJ2-7,.,TRBV7-2,many,CASSLDPVYEQYF,TGTGCCAGCAGCTTAGATCCGGTCTACGAGCAGTACTTC
TRBJ2-5,TRBD2,TRBV5-1,.,CASSAVSGRQTQYF,TGCGCCAGCAGCGCTGTAAGCGGGAGGCAGACCCAGTACTTC
TRBJ2-3,.,TRBV12-3/TRBV12-4,.,CASSFLSADTQYF,TGTGCCAGCAGTTTTCTCAGTGCAGATACGCAGTATTTT
TRBJ1-4,.,TRBV4-3,.,CTSSQDRQGMGEKLFF,TGCACCAGCAGCCAAGATCGTCAGGGAATGGGTGAAAAACTGTTTTTT
TRBJ2-3,TRBD1,TRBV29-1,.,CSVETGTGGTDTQYF,TGCAGCGTGGAGACCGGGACAGGGGGTACAGATACGCAGTATTTT
TRBJ2-1,TRBD1,TRBV29-1,.,CSVEPGQGYNEQFF,TGCAGCGTTGAACCGGGACAGGGCTACAATGAGCAGTTCTTC
TRBJ2-1,TRBD2,TRBV20-1,few,CSAWGGLAAYNEQFF,TGCAGTGCTTGGGGAGGACTAGCGGCCTACAATGAGCAGTTCTTC
TRBJ1-2,.,TRBV9,.,CASSFSGRGDYGYTF,TGTGCCAGCAGCTTCTCCGGGCGGGGCGACTATGGCTACACCTTC
TRBJ1-2,TRBD1,TRBV14,few,CASSQRQGTGYTF,TGTGCCAGCAGCCAAAGACAGGGGACGGGCTACACCTTC
TRBJ2-2,.,TRBV6-4,.,CASSALGGTGELFF,TGTGCCAGCAGTGCCCTCGGGGGAACCGGGGAGCTGTTTTTT
TRBJ1-5,TRBD1,TRBV29-1,.,CSVLRSGTGVSKSNQPQHF,TGCAGCGTGCTGAGATCCGGGACAGGGGTTTCGAAAAGCAATCAGCCCCAGCATTTT
TRBJ2-3,.,TRBV3-1,few,CASSQVGRQSTDTQYF,TGTGCCAGCAGCCAAGTGGGCAGGCAAAGCACAGATACGCAGTATTTT
TRBJ2-5,.,TRBV5-6,few,CASSEGAQGKETQYF,TGTGCCAGCAGCGAGGGTGCACAGGGAAAAGAGACCCAGTACTTC